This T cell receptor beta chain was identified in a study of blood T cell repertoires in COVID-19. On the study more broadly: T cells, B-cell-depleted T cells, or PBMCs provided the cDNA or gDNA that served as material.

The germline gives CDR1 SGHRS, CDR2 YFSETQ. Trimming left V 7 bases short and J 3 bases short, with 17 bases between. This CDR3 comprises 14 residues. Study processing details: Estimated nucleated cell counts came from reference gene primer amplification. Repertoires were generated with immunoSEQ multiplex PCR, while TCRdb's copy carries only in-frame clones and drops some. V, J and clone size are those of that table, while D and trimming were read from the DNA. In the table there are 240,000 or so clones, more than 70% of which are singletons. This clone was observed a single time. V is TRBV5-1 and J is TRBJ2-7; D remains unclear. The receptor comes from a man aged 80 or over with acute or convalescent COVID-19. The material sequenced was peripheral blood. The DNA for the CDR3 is TGCGCCAGCCTAAAGAGGCAGAAAAGCTACGAGCAGTACTTC. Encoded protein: CASLKRQKSYEQYF.